What follows is one T cell receptor (beta chain) and its context. The sample is drawn from a study of shared clonotypes between healthy human individuals. Study background: Three plates each covered CD4 naive and memory; CD8 naive two, CD8 memory one.

The test was conducted at deep level. Clones were read by immunoSEQ multiplex PCR, and TCRdb kept only the in-frame ones, dropping some. This sample has more than 2,000,000 clones, with approximately 93% found just once. Memory CD4+ cells were the fraction left after CD45RA+ naive selection. The V end lost 5 bases, the J end lost 0 bases, and 11 bases lay between the germline ends. The CDR3 is 15 residues long. Germline values: CDR1 LNHDA, CDR2 SQIVND (reference sequence). This TCR was recovered from a man aged 18-30 years in good health. Some clones in this sample may be carry-over from other donors' samples. Sequenced material: naive CD4+ T cells from PBMCs. Subset meaning: CD45RA+ positively selected. V is TRBV19 and J is TRBJ2-1; D uncertain. CDR3 nucleotides: TGTGCCAGTAGTTTCAAGGGTGTCTCCTACAATGAGCAGTTCTTC. Translated, it gives CASSFKGVSYNEQFF.